Listed below are T cell receptor beta chains from one sample, sequenced in a study of cytomegalovirus exposure and HLA in healthy donors. Measured with immunoSEQ multiplex PCR; TCRdb has only the in-frame clones, and not every one. The top ten hold approximately 7% of the sample, which has over 150,000 clones, roughly 80% seen once. Sequenced material: PBMCs. The receptors here all came from a woman between 25 and 40 years old in good health and CMV-seropositive. The CDR3 runs from the conserved cysteine through the conserved F or W. Fields, in order: clone size, D gene, J gene, V gene, CDR3 protein, CDR3 DNA. A D gene is named only where the DNA matches it firmly. Where a row states a size, it is once, few, many or the class of an expanded clone; other rows omit it.

>-|TRBD1|TRBJ2-5|TRBV4-3
CASSTWTGVGETQYF
TGCGCCAGCAGCACATGGACAGGGGTAGGGGAGACCCAGTACTTC
>few|TRBD2|TRBJ2-1|TRBV4-2
CASSPSGSGGYNEQFF
TGTGCCAGCAGCCCGAGTGGCAGCGGGGGGTACAATGAGCAGTTCTTC
>-|TRBD1|TRBJ1-2|TRBV9
CASTPGAGGSYGYTF
TGTGCCAGCACCCCCGGGGCAGGGGGGAGCTATGGCTACACCTTC
>-|TRBD1|TRBJ1-1|TRBV30
CAWRHPDRDTEAFF
TGTGCCTGGAGACACCCCGACAGGGACACTGAAGCTTTCTTT
>-|-|TRBJ2-4|TRBV2
CASSVRVGWDIQYF
TGTGCCAGCAGTGTCAGGGTGGGGTGGGACATTCAGTACTTC
>-|TRBD1|TRBJ2-7|TRBV28
CASTIGGTGSYEQYF
TGTGCCAGCACCATAGGGGGGACAGGGTCCTACGAGCAGTACTTC
>few|TRBD1|TRBJ2-7|TRBV27
CASRMGQGITYEQYF
TGTGCCAGCCGCATGGGACAGGGGATCACCTACGAGCAGTACTTC
>once|TRBD1|TRBJ2-7|TRBV4-3
CASSQPGQAHYEQYF
TGCGCCAGCAGCCAACCGGGACAGGCACACTACGAGCAGTACTTC
>-|TRBD1|TRBJ1-1|TRBV29-1
CSAGHRGSEAFF
TGCAGCGCCGGGCACAGGGGCTCTGAAGCTTTCTTT
>-|TRBD2|TRBJ2-1|TRBV29-1
CSGEGLAGSYNEQFF
TGCAGCGGTGAAGGACTAGCGGGCTCCTACAATGAGCAGTTCTTC
>-|TRBD2|TRBJ2-3|TRBV2
CASSDGAGGDTQYF
TGTGCCAGCAGTGACGGAGCGGGGGGGGATACGCAGTATTTT
>-|TRBD1|TRBJ1-6|TRBV28
CASSFGTGYWNNNSPLHF
TGTGCCAGCAGCTTCGGGACAGGGTATTGGAACAATAATTCACCCCTCCACTTT
>-|-|TRBJ2-7|TRBV2
CASRVGRGPSYEQYF
TGTGCCAGCAGGGTCGGAAGAGGGCCCTCCTACGAGCAGTACTTC
>once|-|TRBJ2-1|TRBV10-3
CAISDRNEQFF
TGTGCCATCAGTGACCGGAATGAGCAGTTCTTC
>-|TRBD1|TRBJ1-4|TRBV7-2
CASSFGQGIEKLFF
TGTGCCAGCAGCTTTGGACAGGGGATTGAAAAACTGTTTTTT
>-|-|TRBJ1-5|TRBV6-1
CASSEFYNQPQHF
TGTGCCAGCAGTGAATTTTATAATCAGCCCCAGCATTTT
>-|-|TRBJ2-2|TRBV5-6
CASSQVLHSGELFF
TGTGCCAGTTCCCAGGTTCTACACTCGGGGGAGCTGTTTTTT
>-|-|TRBJ2-3|TRBV27
CASGQGPSTDTQYF
TGTGCCAGCGGGCAGGGGCCTAGCACAGATACGCAGTATTTT
>few|TRBD1|TRBJ1-2|TRBV6-5
CASSYSWDRDGYTF
TGTGCCAGCAGTTACTCGTGGGACAGAGACGGCTACACCTTC
>few|TRBD1|TRBJ1-6|TRBV5-6
CASSLGGTALFYNSPLHF
TGTGCCAGCAGCTTGGGAGGGACAGCCCTTTTCTATAATTCACCCCTCCACTTT
>-|-|TRBJ2-1|TRBV4-3
CASSHVPGFPNEQFF
TGCGCCAGCAGCCATGTCCCCGGGTTCCCCAATGAGCAGTTCTTC
>-|TRBD2|TRBJ2-7|TRBV7-9
CASSLGASGDSYEQYF
TGTGCCAGCAGCTTAGGGGCTAGCGGGGACTCCTACGAGCAGTACTTC
>-|-|TRBJ1-2|TRBV5-6
CASSLGGMVYGYTF
TGTGCCAGCAGCTTGGGTGGCATGGTCTATGGCTACACCTTC
>-|TRBD1|TRBJ1-3|TRBV5-1
CASSLGTGTGYGNTIYF
TGCGCCAGCAGCTTGGGAACCGGGACAGGGTATGGAAACACCATATATTTT
>-|TRBD1|TRBJ2-2|TRBV30
CAWTGTGVAGELFF
TGTGCCTGGACCGGGACAGGGGTAGCCGGGGAGCTGTTTTTT